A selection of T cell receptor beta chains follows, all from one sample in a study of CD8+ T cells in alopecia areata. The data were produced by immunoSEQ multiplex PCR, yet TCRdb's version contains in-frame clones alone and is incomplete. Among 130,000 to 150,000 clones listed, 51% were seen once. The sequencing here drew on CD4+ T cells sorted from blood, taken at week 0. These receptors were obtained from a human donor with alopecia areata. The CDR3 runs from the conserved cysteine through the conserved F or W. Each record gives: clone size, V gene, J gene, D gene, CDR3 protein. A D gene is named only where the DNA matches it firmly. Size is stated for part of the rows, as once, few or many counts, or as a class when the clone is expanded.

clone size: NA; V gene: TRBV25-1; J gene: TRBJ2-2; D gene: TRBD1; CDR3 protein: CASSEYGTGPSGELFF
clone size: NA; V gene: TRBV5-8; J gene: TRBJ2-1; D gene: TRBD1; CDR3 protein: CASSLEGQGAYNEQFF
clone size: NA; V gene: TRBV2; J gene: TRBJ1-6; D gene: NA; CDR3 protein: CASSENRPPYNSPLHF
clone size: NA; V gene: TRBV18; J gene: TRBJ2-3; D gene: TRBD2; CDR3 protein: CASSRWSGNTDTQYF
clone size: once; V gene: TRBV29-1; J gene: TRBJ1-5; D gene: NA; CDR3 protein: CSVEVGRDQPQHF
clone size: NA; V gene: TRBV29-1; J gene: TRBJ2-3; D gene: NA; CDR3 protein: CSVLPGLNTDTQYF
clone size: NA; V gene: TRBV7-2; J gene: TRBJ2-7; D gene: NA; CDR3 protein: CASSLDRHYEQYF
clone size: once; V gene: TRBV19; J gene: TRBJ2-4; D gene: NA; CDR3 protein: CASRQPSYAKNIQYF
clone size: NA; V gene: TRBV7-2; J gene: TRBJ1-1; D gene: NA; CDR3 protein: CASSLTAMNTEAFF
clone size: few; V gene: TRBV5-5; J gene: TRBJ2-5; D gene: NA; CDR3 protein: CASSKGTNYQETQYF
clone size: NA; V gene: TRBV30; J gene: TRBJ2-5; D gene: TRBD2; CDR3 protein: CAWRGLAGARGTQYF
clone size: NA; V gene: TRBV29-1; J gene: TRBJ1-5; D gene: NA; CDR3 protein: CSVASGYQPQHF
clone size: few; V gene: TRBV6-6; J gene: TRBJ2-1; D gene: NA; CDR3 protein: CATGRGPYNEQFF
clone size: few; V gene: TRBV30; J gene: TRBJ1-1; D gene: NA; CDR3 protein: CAWSVQDNTEAFF
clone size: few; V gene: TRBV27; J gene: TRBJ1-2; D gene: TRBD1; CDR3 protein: CASSPTGPSYGYTF
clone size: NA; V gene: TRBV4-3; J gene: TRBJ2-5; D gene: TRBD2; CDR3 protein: CASSRIRTSGQETQYF
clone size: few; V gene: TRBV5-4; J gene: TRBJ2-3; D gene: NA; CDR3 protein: CASSLVRVTDTQYF
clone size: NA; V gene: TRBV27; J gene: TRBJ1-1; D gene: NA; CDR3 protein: CASSLNRENTEAFF
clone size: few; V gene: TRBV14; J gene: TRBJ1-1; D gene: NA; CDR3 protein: CASSQGAGVSTEAFF
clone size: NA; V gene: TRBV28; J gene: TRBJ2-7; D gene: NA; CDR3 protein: CASSTPQVSSYEQYF
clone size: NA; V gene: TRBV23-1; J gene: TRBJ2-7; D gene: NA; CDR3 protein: CASSQTGLNYEQYF
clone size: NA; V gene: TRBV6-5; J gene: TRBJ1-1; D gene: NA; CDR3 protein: CASRLGGRTEAFF
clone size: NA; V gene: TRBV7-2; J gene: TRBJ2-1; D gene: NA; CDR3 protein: CASSLDPDSYNEQFF
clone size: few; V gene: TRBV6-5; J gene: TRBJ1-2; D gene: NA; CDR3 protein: CASSYSTGGYTF
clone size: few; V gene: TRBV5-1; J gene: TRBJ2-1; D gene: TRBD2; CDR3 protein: CASSVPRTSGYNEQFF
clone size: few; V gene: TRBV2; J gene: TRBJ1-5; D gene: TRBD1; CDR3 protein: CASSVGTASNQPQHF
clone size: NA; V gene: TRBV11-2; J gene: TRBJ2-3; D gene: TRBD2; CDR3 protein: CASSFRLAGTTDTQYF